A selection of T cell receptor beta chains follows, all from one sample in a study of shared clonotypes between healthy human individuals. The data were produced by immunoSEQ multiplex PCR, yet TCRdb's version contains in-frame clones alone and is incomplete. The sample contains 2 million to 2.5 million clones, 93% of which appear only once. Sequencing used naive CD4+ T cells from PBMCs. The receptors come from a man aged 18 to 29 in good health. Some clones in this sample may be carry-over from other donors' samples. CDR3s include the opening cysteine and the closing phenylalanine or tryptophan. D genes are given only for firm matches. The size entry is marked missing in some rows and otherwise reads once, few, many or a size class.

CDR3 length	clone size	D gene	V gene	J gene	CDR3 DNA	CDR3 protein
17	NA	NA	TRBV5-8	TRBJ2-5	TGTGCCAGCAGCTTGGGGCTCTTTGCGGGAATAAGAGAGACCCAGTACTTC	CASSLGLFAGIRETQYF
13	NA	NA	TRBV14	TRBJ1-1	TGTGCCAGCAGCCTAGAGTTGAACACTGAAGCTTTCTTT	CASSLELNTEAFF
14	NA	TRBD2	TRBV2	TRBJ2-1	TGTGCCAGCAGTGGCGGGAGGGCAGACAATGAGCAGTTCTTC	CASSGGRADNEQFF
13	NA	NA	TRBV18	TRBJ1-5	TGTGCCAGCTCACCGCTGTACAATCAGCCCCAGCATTTT	CASSPLYNQPQHF
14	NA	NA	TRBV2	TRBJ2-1	TGTGCCAGCAGTGTAGAACTAGGAACCAATGAGCAGTTCTTC	CASSVELGTNEQFF
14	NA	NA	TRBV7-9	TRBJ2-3	TGTGCCAGCAGCCTAGGGACGGTTCGGGATACGCAGTATTTT	CASSLGTVRDTQYF
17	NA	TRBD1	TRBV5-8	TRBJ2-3	TGTGCCAGCAGCTTGGCCAGGACAGGGGGATCCGTAGATACGCAGTATTTT	CASSLARTGGSVDTQYF
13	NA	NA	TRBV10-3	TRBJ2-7	TGTGCCATCAGTGACGCAGGGACCTACGAGCAGTACTTC	CAISDAGTYEQYF
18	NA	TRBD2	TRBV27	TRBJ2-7	TGTGCCAGCAGTCCCACGGCACCCCTACGACTAGCGGGAGGGGAGCAGTACTTC	CASSPTAPLRLAGGEQYF
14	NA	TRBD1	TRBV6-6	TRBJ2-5	TGTGCCAGCAGTCGCGGACAGGGCCAAGAGACCCAGTACTTC	CASSRGQGQETQYF
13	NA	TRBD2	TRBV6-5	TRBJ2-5	TGTGCCAGCAGGGGGAGGGAACTAGAGACCCAGTACTTC	CASRGRELETQYF
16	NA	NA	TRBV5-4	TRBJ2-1	TGTGCCAGCAGCTTACCTCCGGGCCGACCCCTTAATGAGCAGTTCTTC	CASSLPPGRPLNEQFF
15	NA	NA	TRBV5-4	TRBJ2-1	TGTGCCAGCAGCTTGGGACACCCCTCCTACAATGAGCAGTTCTTC	CASSLGHPSYNEQFF
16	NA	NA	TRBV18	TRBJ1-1	TGTGCCAGCTCACAGGGGACGGCGCCAATGAACACTGAAGCTTTCTTT	CASSQGTAPMNTEAFF
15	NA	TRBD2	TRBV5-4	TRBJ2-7	TGTGCCAGCAGATACGGACTAGCGGACTCCTACGAGCAGTACTTC	CASRYGLADSYEQYF
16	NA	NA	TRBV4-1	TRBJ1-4	TGCGCCAGCAGCCGAGGATGGATTGCAACTAATGAAAAACTGTTTTTT	CASSRGWIATNEKLFF
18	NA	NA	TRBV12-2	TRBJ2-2	TGTGCAAGTCGCTTAGCCTGTGGACAGGGAAGTTTTCCCGGGGAGCTGTTTTTT	CASRLACGQGSFPGELFF
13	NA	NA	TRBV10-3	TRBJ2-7	TGTGCCATCAGTGATTTAAGGGGCTACGAGCAGTACTTC	CAISDLRGYEQYF
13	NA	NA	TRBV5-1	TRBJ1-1	TGCGCCAGCGGTGAGGATGGGAACACTGAAGCTTTCTTT	CASGEDGNTEAFF
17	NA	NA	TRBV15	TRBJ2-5	TGTGCCACCAGCAGGGGGGGAGGCGCTTGGTACCAAGAGACCCAGTACTTC	CATSRGGGAWYQETQYF
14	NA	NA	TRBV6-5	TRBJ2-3	TGTGCCAGCAGCCGGGGGACGAGCACAGATACGCAGTATTTT	CASSRGTSTDTQYF
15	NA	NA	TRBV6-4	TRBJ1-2	TGTGCCAGCAGTGCCTCGGAACAGGGTATCTATGGCTACACCTTC	CASSASEQGIYGYTF
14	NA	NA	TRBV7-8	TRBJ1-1	TGTGCCAGCAGCCGCATAGGGGGGAACACTGAAGCTTTCTTT	CASSRIGGNTEAFF
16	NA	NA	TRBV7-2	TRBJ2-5	TGTGCCAGCAGCTTAGATCATATGGCAGGGAGGGAGACCCAGTACTTC	CASSLDHMAGRETQYF
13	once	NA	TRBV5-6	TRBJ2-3	TGTGCCAGCAGTCGGAGGCTCACAGATACGCAGTATTTT	CASSRRLTDTQYF
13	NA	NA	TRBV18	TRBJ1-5	TGTGCCAGCTCACCGGGGGAAAATCAGCCCCAGCATTTT	CASSPGENQPQHF
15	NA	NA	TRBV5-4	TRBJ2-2	TGTGCCAGCAGCTTTGGGCGAGCGAACACCGGGGAGCTGTTTTTT	CASSFGRANTGELFF
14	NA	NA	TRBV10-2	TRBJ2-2	TGCGCCAGCAGTGAGTCAGGTTACACCGGGGAGCTGTTTTTT	CASSESGYTGELFF
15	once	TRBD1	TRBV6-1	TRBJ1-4	TGTGCCAGCAGGAAGACGACAGGGGTGAATGAAAAACTGTTTTTT	CASRKTTGVNEKLFF
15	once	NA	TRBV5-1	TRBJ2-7	TGCGCCAGCAGCTTGGCCAATGATCGGTTAGGCGAGCAGTACTTC	CASSLANDRLGEQYF
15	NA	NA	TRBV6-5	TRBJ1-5	TGTGCCACCAGACCGAGGCGGACTAGCAATCAGCCCCAGCATTTT	CATRPRRTSNQPQHF
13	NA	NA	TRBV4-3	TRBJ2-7	TGCGCCAGCAGCCAAGACTGGTCCTACGAGCAGTACTTC	CASSQDWSYEQYF
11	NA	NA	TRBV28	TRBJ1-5	TGTGCCAGCAGCCTGAGGGGGCCCCAGCATTTT	CASSLRGPQHF
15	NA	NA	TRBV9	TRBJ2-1	TGTGCCAGCAGCGTAGCTGCCAGCTCCTACAATGAGCAGTTCTTC	CASSVAASSYNEQFF
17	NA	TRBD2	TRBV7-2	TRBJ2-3	TGTGCCAGCAGCTGGGGACTAGCGGGAGCTCTGGGTCGTACGCAGTATTTT	CASSWGLAGALGRTQYF
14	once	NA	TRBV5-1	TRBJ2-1	TGCGCCAGCACCCGGGGACGGGGGACTCCCGAGCAGTTCTTC	CASTRGRGTPEQFF
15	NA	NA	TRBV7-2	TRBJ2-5	TGTGCCAGCAGCCCAGGGTCGCAGACCGGGGGGACCCAGTACTTC	CASSPGSQTGGTQYF
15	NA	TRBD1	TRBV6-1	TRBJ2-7	TGTGCCAGCAGGGTTCAGGGGGTTAGCATCTACGAGCAGTACTTC	CASRVQGVSIYEQYF
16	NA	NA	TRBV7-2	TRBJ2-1	TGTGCCAGCAGCTTAGGGGGCATAGTGAGTTACAATGAGCAGTTCTTC	CASSLGGIVSYNEQFF
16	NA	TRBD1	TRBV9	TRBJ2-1	TGTGCCAGCAGCGTTCTGGGACAGATGGGCCTCAATGAGCAGTTCTTC	CASSVLGQMGLNEQFF
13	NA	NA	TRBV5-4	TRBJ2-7	TGTGCCAGCAGCCCCGGCGGAGTATCCGAGCAGTACTTC	CASSPGGVSEQYF
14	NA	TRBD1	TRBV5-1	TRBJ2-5	TGCGCCAGCAGTCCCGGGACAGGGCGGGAGACCCAGTACTTC	CASSPGTGRETQYF
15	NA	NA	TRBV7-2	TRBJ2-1	TGTGCCAGCAAAATAGCGGCCCGCTCCTACAATGAGCAGTTCTTC	CASKIAARSYNEQFF
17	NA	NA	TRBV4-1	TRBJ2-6	TGCGCCAGCAGCCATCAAGCAACAGGGTCCGGGGCCAACGTCCTGACTTTC	CASSHQATGSGANVLTF
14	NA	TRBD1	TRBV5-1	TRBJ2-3	TGCGCCAGCAGCTTGCAGGGGGCAACAGATACGCAGTATTTT	CASSLQGATDTQYF
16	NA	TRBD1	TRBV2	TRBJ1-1	TGTGCCAGCAGTGAAGGGGGCCGACAGGGGGCGTCTGAAGCTTTCTTT	CASSEGGRQGASEAFF
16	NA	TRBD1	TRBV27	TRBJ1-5	TGTGCCAGCAACGAACCCCGGGACAGGATGAATCAGCCCCAGCATTTT	CASNEPRDRMNQPQHF